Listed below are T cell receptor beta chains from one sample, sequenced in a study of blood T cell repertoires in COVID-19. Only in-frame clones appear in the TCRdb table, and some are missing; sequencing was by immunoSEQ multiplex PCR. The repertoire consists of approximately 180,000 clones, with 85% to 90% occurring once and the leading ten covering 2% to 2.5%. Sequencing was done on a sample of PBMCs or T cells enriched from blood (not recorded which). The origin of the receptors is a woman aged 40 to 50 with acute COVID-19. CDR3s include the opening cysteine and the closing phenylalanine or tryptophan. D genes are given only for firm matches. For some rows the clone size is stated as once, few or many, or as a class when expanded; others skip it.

CDR3: CASSLGVGTSGRKNEQFF
DNA: TGTGCCAGCAGCTTAGGCGTGGGGACTAGCGGGAGGAAAAATGAGCAGTTCTTC
size: NA
D: TRBD2
J: TRBJ2-1
V: TRBV11-2

CDR3: CASGDRMNTEAFF
DNA: TGTGCCAGCGGGGACAGGATGAACACTGAAGCTTTCTTT
size: NA
D: TRBD1
J: TRBJ1-1
V: TRBV27

CDR3: CASSLVSGRSTGELFF
DNA: TGTGCCAGCAGCTTAGTAAGCGGGAGGTCGACCGGGGAGCTGTTTTTT
size: once
D: TRBD2
J: TRBJ2-2
V: TRBV7-2

CDR3: CASSQDLAGGLYTQYF
DNA: TGCGCCAGCAGCCAAGATCTCGCGGGAGGATTGTATACGCAGTATTTT
size: NA
D: TRBD2
J: TRBJ2-3
V: TRBV4-3

CDR3: CASSWDRGSQETQYF
DNA: TGTGCCAGCAGTTGGGACAGGGGCAGCCAAGAGACCCAGTACTTC
size: NA
D: TRBD1
J: TRBJ2-5
V: TRBV2

CDR3: CSVELAGELQETQYF
DNA: TGCAGCGTGGAACTAGCGGGGGAGTTGCAAGAGACCCAGTACTTC
size: NA
D: TRBD2
J: TRBJ2-5
V: TRBV29-1

CDR3: CATSSFTGTGGETQYF
DNA: TGTGCCACCAGCAGTTTTACCGGGACAGGGGGGGAGACCCAGTACTTC
size: NA
D: TRBD1
J: TRBJ2-5
V: TRBV15

CDR3: CASSRSWGVGETQYF
DNA: TGTGCCAGCAGCCGGTCATGGGGGGTAGGGGAGACCCAGTACTTC
size: NA
D: NA
J: TRBJ2-5
V: TRBV7-2

CDR3: CASSQDVPSSGRAKDTQYF
DNA: TGCGCCAGCAGCCAAGATGTCCCCAGTAGCGGGAGGGCCAAAGATACGCAGTATTTT
size: NA
D: TRBD2
J: TRBJ2-3
V: TRBV4-3

CDR3: CASSFPDREDYTF
DNA: TGTGCCAGCAGTTTCCCGGACAGGGAGGACTACACCTTC
size: NA
D: TRBD1
J: TRBJ1-2
V: TRBV28

CDR3: CASSIVSGRASEQFF
DNA: TGTGCCAGTAGTATCGTTAGCGGGAGGGCCAGTGAGCAGTTCTTC
size: NA
D: TRBD2
J: TRBJ2-1
V: TRBV19

CDR3: CASRRDSSTDTQYF
DNA: TGTGCCAGCCGCCGGGACTCAAGCACAGATACGCAGTATTTT
size: NA
D: NA
J: TRBJ2-3
V: TRBV2

CDR3: CASSPPSTYEQYF
DNA: TGTGCCAGCAGTCCCCCTTCTACCTACGAGCAGTACTTC
size: NA
D: NA
J: TRBJ2-7
V: TRBV2

CDR3: CATSEASGRAGGYNEQFF
DNA: TGTGCCACCAGTGAGGCTAGCGGGAGGGCCGGCGGGTACAATGAGCAGTTCTTC
size: NA
D: TRBD2
J: TRBJ2-1
V: TRBV24-1

CDR3: CASSQAGIQETQYF
DNA: TGTGCCAGCAGCCAAGCGGGTATCCAAGAGACCCAGTACTTC
size: NA
D: NA
J: TRBJ2-5
V: TRBV3-1/TRBV3-2

CDR3: CASSFGTGQNIQYF
DNA: TGTGCCAGCAGCTTCGGGACAGGGCAAAACATTCAGTACTTC
size: NA
D: TRBD1
J: TRBJ2-4
V: TRBV5-6

CDR3: CASGHNRGSYEQYF
DNA: TGTGCCAGCGGACATAACAGGGGGTCCTACGAGCAGTACTTC
size: NA
D: TRBD1
J: TRBJ2-7
V: TRBV7-3

CDR3: CASSPGGGSPEGYTF
DNA: TGTGCCAGCAGTCCCGGGGGAGGATCACCGGAAGGCTACACCTTC
size: NA
D: NA
J: TRBJ1-2
V: TRBV6-5

CDR3: CASSPSGQKYNEQFF
DNA: TGCGCCAGCAGCCCCTCGGGACAGAAATACAATGAGCAGTTCTTC
size: NA
D: TRBD1
J: TRBJ2-1
V: TRBV5-1

CDR3: CAISERTGGNTEAFF
DNA: TGTGCCATCAGTGAGAGGACGGGGGGGAACACTGAAGCTTTCTTT
size: NA
D: NA
J: TRBJ1-1
V: TRBV10-3

CDR3: CASSYMGGGQPQHF
DNA: TGTGCCAGCAGTTACATGGGGGGTGGACAGCCCCAGCATTTT
size: NA
D: NA
J: TRBJ1-5
V: TRBV6-5

CDR3: CASSQGCGGGNEQFF
DNA: TGTGCCAGCAGCCAAGGATGCGGGGGGGGGAATGAGCAGTTCTTC
size: NA
D: TRBD2
J: TRBJ2-1
V: TRBV3-1/TRBV3-2

CDR3: CATSRDERGIGAFF
DNA: TGTGCCACCAGCAGAGATGAAAGGGGTATCGGGGCTTTCTTT
size: NA
D: NA
J: TRBJ1-1
V: TRBV15

CDR3: CASSQVLGASGNTIYF
DNA: TGCGCCAGCAGCCAAGTATTAGGGGCCTCTGGAAACACCATATATTTT
size: NA
D: NA
J: TRBJ1-3
V: TRBV4-1

CDR3: CASRGQGLIQYF
DNA: TGTGCCAGCAGAGGACAGGGGCTCATTCAGTACTTC
size: NA
D: TRBD1
J: TRBJ2-4
V: TRBV6-5

CDR3: CASSFDRGPPNQPQHF
DNA: TGTGCCAGCAGCTTTGACAGGGGGCCGCCTAATCAGCCCCAGCATTTT
size: NA
D: TRBD1
J: TRBJ1-5
V: TRBV7-3

CDR3: CASTDFASSGNTIYF
DNA: TGTGCCAGTACGGACTTCGCGAGCTCTGGAAACACCATATATTTT
size: NA
D: NA
J: TRBJ1-3
V: TRBV19

CDR3: CASSPVQGNTGELFF
DNA: TGTGCCAGCAGCCCTGTACAGGGGAACACCGGGGAGCTGTTTTTT
size: NA
D: NA
J: TRBJ2-2
V: TRBV7-3

CDR3: CASSIEEGDYGYTF
DNA: TGTGCCAGTAGTATAGAGGAAGGGGACTATGGCTACACCTTC
size: NA
D: NA
J: TRBJ1-2
V: TRBV19

CDR3: CASSQLQGIIAKNIQYF
DNA: TGCGCCAGCAGTCAACTCCAGGGTATCATCGCCAAAAACATTCAGTACTTC
size: NA
D: NA
J: TRBJ2-4
V: TRBV23-1

CDR3: CASSQFGTGGTNEQFF
DNA: TGCGCCAGCAGCCAGTTCGGGACAGGGGGTACAAATGAGCAGTTCTTC
size: NA
D: TRBD1
J: TRBJ2-1
V: TRBV4-1

CDR3: CASSSSRTVYNYGYTF
DNA: TGTGCCAGCAGTTCGTCCCGGACAGTTTATAACTATGGCTACACCTTC
size: once
D: NA
J: TRBJ1-2
V: TRBV28

CDR3: CASSLRPGDSPLHF
DNA: TGTGCCAGCAGCTTACGCCCCGGGGATTCACCCCTCCACTTT
size: NA
D: NA
J: TRBJ1-6
V: TRBV7-2

CDR3: CASRIQGALNTEAFF
DNA: TGTGCCAGCAGGATACAGGGGGCCCTGAACACTGAAGCTTTCTTT
size: NA
D: TRBD1
J: TRBJ1-1
V: TRBV2

CDR3: CASSEALTGYGYTF
DNA: TGTGCCAGCAGTGAAGCGTTGACAGGGTATGGCTACACCTTC
size: NA
D: TRBD1
J: TRBJ1-2
V: TRBV6-1

CDR3: CSVLTGGRLFF
DNA: TGCAGCGTCTTAACAGGGGGACGGCTGTTTTTT
size: NA
D: TRBD1
J: TRBJ2-2
V: TRBV29-1

CDR3: CASSATGTGGEKLFF
DNA: TGCGCCAGCAGCGCAACCGGGACAGGGGGTGAAAAACTGTTTTTT
size: NA
D: TRBD1
J: TRBJ1-4
V: TRBV5-1